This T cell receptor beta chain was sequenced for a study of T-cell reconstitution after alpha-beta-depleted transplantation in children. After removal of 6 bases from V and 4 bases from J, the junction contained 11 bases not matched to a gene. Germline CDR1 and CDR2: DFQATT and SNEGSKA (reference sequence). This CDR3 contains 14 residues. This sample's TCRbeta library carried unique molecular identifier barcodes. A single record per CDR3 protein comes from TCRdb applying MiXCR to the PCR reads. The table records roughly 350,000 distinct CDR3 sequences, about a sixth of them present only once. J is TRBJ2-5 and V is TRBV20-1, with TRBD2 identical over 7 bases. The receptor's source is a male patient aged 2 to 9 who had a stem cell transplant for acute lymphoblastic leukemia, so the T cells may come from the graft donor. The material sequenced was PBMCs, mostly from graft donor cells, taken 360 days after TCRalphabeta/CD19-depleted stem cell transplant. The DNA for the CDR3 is TGCAGTGCCCAACAGGACGGGAGGTCAGAGACCCAGTACTTC. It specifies CSAQQDGRSETQYF.